Listed below are T cell receptor beta chains from one sample, sequenced in a study of CXCR3-negative and CXCR3-positive naive CD8 T cells. After re-calling the 5' RACE reads, TCRdb lists one entry per CDR3 protein, DNA absent. This table holds over 150,000 distinct CDR3 sequences. Material for sequencing was naive CXCR3+ CD8+ T cells from blood. Receptors originate from a human donor in good health. Some clones in this sample may be carry-over from other donors' samples. Both conserved end residues are part of each CDR3.

V: TRBV5-1; J: TRBJ2-5; CDR3: CASSLMGETQYF
V: TRBV20-1; J: TRBJ1-1; CDR3: CSARGPPLDTEAFF
V: TRBV6-1; J: TRBJ1-2; CDR3: CASSEFREIHGYTF
V: TRBV11-3; J: TRBJ2-5; CDR3: CASSSGTSGFQENQYF
V: TRBV11-2; J: TRBJ2-7; CDR3: CASSLGDGEYYVVQYF
V: TRBV28; J: TRBJ2-7; CDR3: CASTRLADRSYEQYF
V: TRBV5-5; J: TRBJ2-7; CDR3: CASSGSPSRNVGEQYF
V: TRBV7-2; J: TRBJ2-7; CDR3: CASSFIEYEQYF
V: TRBV4-1; J: TRBJ2-7; CDR3: CASSQGGGGALYEQYF
V: TRBV29-1; J: TRBJ2-1; CDR3: CSAGSARGSEQFF
V: TRBV29-1; J: TRBJ2-7; CDR3: CSAGLGTNPYEQYF
V: TRBV28; J: TRBJ2-7; CDR3: CASRQIGGAYEQYF
V: TRBV10-3; J: TRBJ2-1; CDR3: CAISPSANYNERFF
V: TRBV7-9; J: TRBJ2-3; CDR3: CASSLPSLFRGSLTDTQYF
V: TRBV28; J: TRBJ1-1; CDR3: CATSPNPNTEAFF
V: TRBV14; J: TRBJ1-1; CDR3: CASSRKTGVLNTEAFF
V: TRBV29-1; J: TRBJ2-1; CDR3: CSAKSGATSEQFF
V: TRBV7-9; J: TRBJ2-1; CDR3: CASSSLAGEGNEQFF
V: TRBV29-1; J: TRBJ2-2; CDR3: CSVAGTSNTGEPFF
V: TRBV4-3; J: TRBJ1-1; CDR3: CASSQGAGSNTEAFF
V: TRBV7-9; J: TRBJ2-1; CDR3: CASSSSTLFFDNEQFF
V: TRBV29-1; J: TRBJ2-2; CDR3: CSVAYGQGAPTGELFF
V: TRBV29-1; J: TRBJ2-5; CDR3: CSVEEADHEWETQYF
V: TRBV7-6; J: TRBJ2-7; CDR3: CASSLVLNSYEQYF
V: TRBV7-2; J: TRBJ2-3; CDR3: CASSSGAGLAPTDTQYF
V: TRBV7-9; J: TRBJ1-1; CDR3: CASREQGATEAFF
V: TRBV7-9; J: TRBJ2-7; CDR3: CASLQDRIYEQYF
V: TRBV5-1; J: TRBJ2-2; CDR3: CASSLVLGELFF
V: TRBV28; J: TRBJ1-5; CDR3: CASSSPWGTSDQHF
V: TRBV25-1; J: TRBJ2-3; CDR3: CASRLTGGASDKQYF
V: TRBV4-2; J: TRBJ2-5; CDR3: CASSQDLTGGMETQYF
V: TRBV7-9; J: TRBJ2-7; CDR3: CASSRRDSFEEQYF
V: TRBV28; J: TRBJ2-7; CDR3: CASSLTLAGDGQYF
V: TRBV7-9; J: TRBJ2-5; CDR3: CASSSPTKRVWTQYF
V: TRBV19; J: TRBJ2-6; CDR3: CAGGSGANVLTF
V: TRBV5-1; J: TRBJ2-7; CDR3: CASTSTGEQYF
V: TRBV6-2/TRBV6-3; J: TRBJ2-2; CDR3: CASSAPGTGLAGELFF
V: TRBV12-5; J: TRBJ2-1; CDR3: CASAPTGAYNEQFF
V: TRBV28; J: TRBJ2-3; CDR3: CASSFLAESTDTQYF
V: TRBV5-6; J: TRBJ2-3; CDR3: CASAPGLAGADTQYF
V: TRBV20-1; J: TRBJ2-1; CDR3: CSASTRVGEQFF
V: TRBV7-9; J: TRBJ2-7; CDR3: CASRVGGSYEQYF
V: TRBV12-3/TRBV12-4; J: TRBJ2-1; CDR3: CASSQPLGRGNEQFF
V: TRBV6-6; J: TRBJ1-5; CDR3: CASSYLQGPQENNQPQHF
V: TRBV6-5; J: TRBJ1-1; CDR3: CASSYSIGQLTEAFF
V: TRBV2; J: TRBJ1-1; CDR3: CASSLTEFLGGTEAFF
V: TRBV6-5; J: TRBJ2-1; CDR3: CASSLGGDSATDEQFF
V: TRBV7-6; J: TRBJ2-5; CDR3: CASSSGGALETQYF
V: TRBV4-1; J: TRBJ2-2; CDR3: CASSLSFSANTGELFF
V: TRBV5-5; J: TRBJ2-7; CDR3: CASSDQGGEQYF
V: TRBV7-3; J: TRBJ2-5; CDR3: CASSLMARETQYF
V: TRBV28; J: TRBJ1-5; CDR3: CASRHDRVFGFINQPQHF
V: TRBV4-2; J: TRBJ2-1; CDR3: CASSEGLADNEQFF
V: TRBV28; J: TRBJ2-7; CDR3: CASSLVASGRYEQYF
V: TRBV7-6; J: TRBJ2-1; CDR3: CASSLEPIVTKGDEQFF